These 15 T cell receptor beta chains originate from one sample sequenced in a study of OX40 agonist ivuxolimab in advanced cancers. Using immunoSEQ multiplex PCR, the repertoire was profiled, and TCRdb retains in-frame clones only, with some absent. The sample has more than 60,000 clones, roughly 76% seen once; the top ten hold around 1.6%. Material: CD4+ or CD8+ T cells sorted from blood, obtained in a trial of the OX40 agonist ivuxolimab. These receptors came from an adult with an advanced solid tumor such as melanoma, head and neck, liver or kidney cancer.

This rearrangement joins TRBV6-5 to TRBJ1-2; D call uncertain. Trimming removed 4 bases from V and 7 bases from J, with 10 bases in between. The CDR3 loop spans 12 amino acids. In germline, CDR1 is MNHEY, CDR2 SVGAGI. The CDR3 region has the DNA TGTGCCAGCAGTTTGCTCGGAGGTGGCTACACCTTC. Translating gives CASSLLGGGYTF.

The sample holds one count of this clone. V usage is TRBV15 and J usage is TRBJ1-1; no reliable D call. The V and J ends lost 4 bases and 1 base respectively, with 7 bases between them. The germline gives CDR1 LNHNV, CDR2 YYDKDF (reference sequence). The CDR3 covers 13 residues. CDR3 region: CATSTATNTEAFF. For the CDR3, the DNA is TGTGCCACCAGCACGGCCACGAACACTGAAGCTTTCTTT.

V is TRBV7-9 and J is TRBJ2-1, with a tentative D call TRBD2 (6 bases). The germline V gene encodes CDR1 SEHNR and CDR2 FQNEAQ (reference sequence). This CDR3 region has 16 residues. Trimming cost V 4 bases and J 7 bases, with 20 bases left between them. The CDR3 DNA is TGTGCCAGCAGCTCCCGCGGAGGGGTCAGTCGGAATGAGCAGTTCTTC. The encoded protein is CASSSRGGVSRNEQFF.

The rearrangement links TRBV7-2 to TRBJ2-5, with a tentative D call TRBD2 (5 bases). Deletions cut 1 base from V and 4 bases from J, with 16 bases between. Germline V gene lookup returns CDR1 SGHTA and CDR2 FQGNSA. The CDR3 totals 16 residues. The CDR3 DNA reads TGTGCCAGCAGCTTAGTTCCGCTAGCCTGGGGAGAGACCCAGTACTTC. It yields the protein CASSLVPLAWGETQYF.

The chain uses TRBV19 and TRBJ2-3; D possibly corresponds to TRBD2 (6 bases). V lost 6 bases, J lost 2 bases, and 12 bases lay in between. CDR1 and CDR2 from the germline V gene are LNHDA and SQIVND (reference sequence). This CDR3 spans 14 amino acids. DNA for the CDR3: TGTGCCAGTAGGTTACGGGGGTCCACAGATACGCAGTATTTT. Its protein is CASRLRGSTDTQYF.

The chain links TRBV29-1 to TRBJ2-3; TRBD1 is a possible D gene (5 bases). CDR1 is SQVTM and CDR2 is ANQGSEA in the germline V gene. V lost 4 bases and J 3 bases, leaving 11 bases between the germline ends. The CDR3 totals 13 residues. DNA for the CDR3: TGCAGCGTTGTGACAGACGCTACAGATACGCAGTATTTT. It yields the protein CSVVTDATDTQYF.

This chain uses TRBV7-6 with TRBJ2-5, with D possibly TRBD1 on 6 matching bases. The germline V gene encodes CDR1 SGHVS and CDR2 FNYEAQ. V was trimmed by 0 bases and J by 2 bases, leaving 16 bases between them. The CDR3 is 17 amino acids. CDR3 in amino acids: CASSLAGTSWPQETQYF. The DNA of the CDR3 is TGTGCCAGCAGCTTAGCAGGGACATCCTGGCCACAAGAGACCCAGTACTTC.

The sample holds a few counts of this clone. This chain uses TRBV30 with TRBJ1-5; no definite D call. The CDR3 is 13 residues long. Trimming removed 3 bases at V and 3 bases at J, with 9 bases between. The germline CDR1 and CDR2 sequences are GTSNPN and SVGIG (reference sequence). CDR3 nucleotide sequence: TGTGCCTGGAGGGCCGATATCAATCAGCCCCAGCATTTT. Protein product: CAWRADINQPQHF. Based on the CDR3 plus reference TRBV30 and TRBJ1-5, the full variable domain is SQTIHQWPATLVQPVGSPLSLECTVEGTSNPNLYWYRQAAGRGLQLLFYSVGIGQISSEVPQNLSASRPQDRQFILSSKKLLLSDSGFYLCAWRADINQPQHFGDGTRLSIL.

V and J are TRBV28 and TRBJ1-4, with 7 bases that match TRBD1. The germline V gene has CDR1 MDHEN and CDR2 SYDVKM. The CDR3 runs to 14 residues. Trimming cost V 9 bases and J 8 bases; bases outside gene matches: 12. The DNA of the CDR3 is TGTGCCAGTTCGGTGGCAGGGGGGGACGAAAAACTGTTTTTT. Protein: CASSVAGGDEKLFF.

J is TRBJ2-2 and V is TRBV10-1; TRBD2 matches 7 bases. V lost 8 bases to trimming and J lost 5 bases; unmatched junction nucleotides: 5. The CDR3 runs 13 residues. Germline V gene data show CDR1 as WNHNN and CDR2 as SYGVQD (reference sequence). CDR3 residues: CASGLAETGELFF. CDR3 bases: TGCGCCAGCGGCCTAGCGGAGACCGGGGAGCTGTTTTTT.

The chain employs TRBV4-1 and TRBJ2-3, with D tentatively TRBD1 (6 bases). Trimming left V 0 bases short and J 11 bases short, with 12 bases between. Germline lookup yields CDR1 MGHRA and CDR2 YSYEKL. This CDR3 has 13 amino acids. This chain's CDR3 is CASSQELQGRQYF. In DNA form, the CDR3 reads TGCGCCAGCAGCCAAGAACTCCAGGGGAGGCAGTATTTT.

The genes are TRBV6-1 and TRBJ2-7; D not certain. Germline CDR1 reads MNHNS; CDR2 reads SASEGT. The V gene lost 2 bases and the J gene lost 1 base, with 6 bases spanning the gap. This CDR3 contains 13 residues. The CDR3 DNA reads TGTGCCAGCAGTGAAACTCGGTCCTACGAGCAGTACTTC. Amino acid sequence: CASSETRSYEQYF.

This clone was counted between two and nine times. This specimen includes other DNA sequences encoding the same CDR3. The chain employs TRBV19 and TRBJ1-5, with 8 bases that match TRBD1. Per the germline V gene, CDR1 is LNHDA and CDR2 is SQIVND (reference sequence). The CDR3 has 14 residues. V lost 2 bases, J lost 4 bases, and 1 base stayed unmatched. The CDR3 sequence is CASSITGGNQPQHF. The CDR3 nucleotides read TGTGCCAGTAGTATAACAGGGGGGAATCAGCCCCAGCATTTT. The full variable domain, with the rest looked up from reference TRBV19 and TRBJ1-5, is DGGITQSPKYLFRKEGQNVTLSCEQNLNHDAMYWYRQDPGQGLRLIYYSQIVNDFQKGDIAEGYSVSREKKESFPLTVTSAQKNPTAFYLCASSITGGNQPQHFGDGTRLSIL.

This clone was picked up a small number of times. J is TRBJ1-4 and V is TRBV19, with D perhaps matching TRBD1 (5 bases). Germline assignment: CDR1 LNHDA and CDR2 SQIVND (reference sequence). This CDR3 is 15 amino acids long. V was trimmed by 4 bases and J by 6 bases, leaving 15 bases between them. The CDR3, as DNA: TGTGCCAGTAGTACGCCGGGACGGGTTGATGAAAAACTGTTTTTT. This encodes CASSTPGRVDEKLFF.

The chain carries TRBV5-6 and TRBJ2-5; D is unclear. This CDR3 is 15 amino acids long. In germline, CDR1 is SGHDT, CDR2 YYEEEE. V gave up 1 base and J gave up 5 bases, with 15 bases separating them. DNA of the CDR3: TGTGCCAGCAGCTTGCTGCGGCAGGCTGGGGAGACCCAGTACTTC. Translated, it gives CASSLLRQAGETQYF.